This entry lists 2 T cell receptor beta chains sequenced from one sample in a study of long-term antiretroviral therapy in people with HIV. The assay used was immunoSEQ (version v3.0), run at survey level. The protocol was immunoSEQ multiplex PCR, while the TCRdb copy is restricted to in-frame clones and leaves out a portion. Among tens of thousands of clones listed, approximately 95% were seen once. The input for sequencing was unsorted PBMCs, taken 5.3 years after starting antiretroviral therapy. These receptors came from a man in his fifties with HIV.

This sequence joins TRBV6-1 and TRBJ1-1; D is unclear. Germline loops: CDR1 MNHNS, CDR2 SASEGT. Trimming cost V 3 bases and J 3 bases, with 2 bases left between them. The CDR3 has 11 amino acids. CDR3 amino acids: CASSEYTEAFF. CDR3 coding DNA: TGTGCCAGCAGTGAGTACACTGAAGCTTTCTTT.

The V and J genes are TRBV19 and TRBJ2-1; D remains ambiguous. The germline gives CDR1 LNHDA, CDR2 SQIVND (reference sequence). CDR3 size: 14 residues. V lost 2 bases and J 5 bases, leaving 10 bases between the germline ends. CDR3 DNA: TGTGCCAGTAGTATATACCCAGCACACAATGAGCAGTTCTTC. The encoded protein is CASSIYPAHNEQFF.